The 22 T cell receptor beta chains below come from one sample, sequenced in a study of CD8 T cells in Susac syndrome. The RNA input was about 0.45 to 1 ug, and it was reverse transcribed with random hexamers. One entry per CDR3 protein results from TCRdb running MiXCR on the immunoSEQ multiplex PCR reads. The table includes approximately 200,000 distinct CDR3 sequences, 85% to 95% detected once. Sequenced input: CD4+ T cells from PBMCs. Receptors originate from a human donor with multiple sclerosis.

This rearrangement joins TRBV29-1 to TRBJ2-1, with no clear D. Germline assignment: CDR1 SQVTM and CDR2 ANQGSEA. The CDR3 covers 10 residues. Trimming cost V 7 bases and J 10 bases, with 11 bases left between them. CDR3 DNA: TGCAGCGCGTCAATGGGGGAGCAGTTCTTC. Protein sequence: CSASMGEQFF.

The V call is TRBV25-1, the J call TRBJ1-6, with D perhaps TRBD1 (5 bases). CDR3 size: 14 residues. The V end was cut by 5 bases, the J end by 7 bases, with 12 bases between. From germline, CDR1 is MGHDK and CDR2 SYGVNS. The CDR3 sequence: CASSTGTWNSPLHF. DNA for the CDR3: TGTGCCAGCAGTACCGGGACGTGGAATTCACCCCTCCACTTT.

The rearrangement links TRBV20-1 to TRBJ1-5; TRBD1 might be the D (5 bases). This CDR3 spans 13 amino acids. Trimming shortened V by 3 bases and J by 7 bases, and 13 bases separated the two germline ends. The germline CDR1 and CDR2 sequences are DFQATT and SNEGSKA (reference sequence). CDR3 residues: CSASGQGGQPQHF. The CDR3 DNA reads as TGCAGTGCTAGCGGGCAGGGTGGGCAGCCCCAGCATTTT.

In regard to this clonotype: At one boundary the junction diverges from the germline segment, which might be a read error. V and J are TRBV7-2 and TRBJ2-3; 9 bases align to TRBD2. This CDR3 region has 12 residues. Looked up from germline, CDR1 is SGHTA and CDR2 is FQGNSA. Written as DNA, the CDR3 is TGTGCCAGCAGCCCGAGCGGTCTAGCGGGGACCTTT. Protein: CASSPSGLAGTF. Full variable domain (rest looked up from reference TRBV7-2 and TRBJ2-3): GAGVSQSPSNKVTEKGKDVELRCDPISGHTALYWYRQSLGQGLEFLIYFQGNSAPDKSGLPSDRFSAERTGGSVSTLTIQRTQQEDSAVYLCASSPSGLAGTFGPGTRLTVL.

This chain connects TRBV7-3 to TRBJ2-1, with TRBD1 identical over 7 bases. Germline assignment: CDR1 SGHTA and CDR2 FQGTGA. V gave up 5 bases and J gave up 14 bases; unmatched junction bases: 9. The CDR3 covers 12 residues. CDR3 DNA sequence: TGTGCCAGCAGCAAGGGTGGGACAGCGGAGTTCTTC. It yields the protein CASSKGGTAEFF.

This CDR3 reads CSAKDGNQPQHF. The CDR3 nucleotides are TGCAGCGCTAAGGACGGCAATCAGCCCCAGCATTTT. The chain recombines TRBV29-1 with TRBJ1-5; D call uncertain. The CDR3 has 12 residues. The V gene lost 7 bases and the J gene lost 2 bases, with 9 bases spanning the gap. Germline V gene lookup returns CDR1 SQVTM and CDR2 ANQGSEA.

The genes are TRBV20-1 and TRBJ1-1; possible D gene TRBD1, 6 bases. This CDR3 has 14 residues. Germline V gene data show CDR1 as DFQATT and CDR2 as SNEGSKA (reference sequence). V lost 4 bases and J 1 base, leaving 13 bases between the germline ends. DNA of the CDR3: TGCAGTGCTATGAGGACAGTCGGGAACACTGAAGCTTTCTTT. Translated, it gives CSAMRTVGNTEAFF.

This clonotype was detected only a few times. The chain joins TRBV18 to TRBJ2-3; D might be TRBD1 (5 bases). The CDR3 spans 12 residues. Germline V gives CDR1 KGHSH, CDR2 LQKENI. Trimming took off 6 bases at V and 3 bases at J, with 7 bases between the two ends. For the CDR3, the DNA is TGTGCCAGCTCGAAGGGGACAGATACGCAGTATTTT. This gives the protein CASSKGTDTQYF.

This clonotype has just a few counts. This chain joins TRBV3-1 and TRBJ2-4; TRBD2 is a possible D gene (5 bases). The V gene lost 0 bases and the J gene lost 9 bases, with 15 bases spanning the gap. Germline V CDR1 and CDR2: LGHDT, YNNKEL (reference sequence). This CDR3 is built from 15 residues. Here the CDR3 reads CASSQEGSGFGIQYF. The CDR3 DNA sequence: TGTGCCAGCAGCCAAGAGGGGTCGGGGTTCGGCATTCAGTACTTC.

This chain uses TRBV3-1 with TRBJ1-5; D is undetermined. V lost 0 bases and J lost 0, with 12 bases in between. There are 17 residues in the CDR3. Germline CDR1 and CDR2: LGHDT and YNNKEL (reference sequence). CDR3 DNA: TGTGCCAGCAGCCAAGATGGTACGCGATATAGCAATCAGCCCCAGCATTTT. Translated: CASSQDGTRYSNQPQHF.

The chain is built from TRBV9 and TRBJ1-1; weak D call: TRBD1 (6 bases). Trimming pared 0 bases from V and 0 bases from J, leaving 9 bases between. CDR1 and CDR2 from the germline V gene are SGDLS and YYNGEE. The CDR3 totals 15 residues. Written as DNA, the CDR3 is TGTGCCAGCAGCGTAGCTTCAGGGGTGAACACTGAAGCTTTCTTT. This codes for CASSVASGVNTEAFF.

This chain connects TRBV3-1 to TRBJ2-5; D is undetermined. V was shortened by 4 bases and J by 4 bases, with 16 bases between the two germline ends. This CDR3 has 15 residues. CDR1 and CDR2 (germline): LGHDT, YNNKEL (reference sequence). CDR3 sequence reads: CASSLGTGSGETQYF. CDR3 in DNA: TGTGCCAGCAGCCTCGGCACGGGTTCCGGAGAGACCCAGTACTTC.

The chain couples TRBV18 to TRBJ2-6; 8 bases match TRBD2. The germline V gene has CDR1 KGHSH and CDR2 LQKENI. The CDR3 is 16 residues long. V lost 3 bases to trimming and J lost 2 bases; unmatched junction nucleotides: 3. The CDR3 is CASSPRGGAGANVLTF. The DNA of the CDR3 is TGTGCCAGCTCACCCCGGGGGGGGGCTGGGGCCAACGTCCTGACTTTC.

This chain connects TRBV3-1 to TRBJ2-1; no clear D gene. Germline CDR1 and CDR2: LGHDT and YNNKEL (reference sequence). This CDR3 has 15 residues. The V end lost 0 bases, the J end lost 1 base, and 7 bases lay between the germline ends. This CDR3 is CASSQDVLSYNEQFF. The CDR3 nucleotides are TGTGCCAGCAGCCAAGACGTCCTTTCCTACAATGAGCAGTTCTTC.

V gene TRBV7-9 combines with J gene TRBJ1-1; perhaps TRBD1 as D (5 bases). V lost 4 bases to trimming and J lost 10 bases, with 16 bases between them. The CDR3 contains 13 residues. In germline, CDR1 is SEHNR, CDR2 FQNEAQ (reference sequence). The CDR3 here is CASSSSGDLRAFF. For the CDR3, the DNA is TGTGCCAGCAGCTCCTCCGGGGACCTACGAGCTTTCTTT.

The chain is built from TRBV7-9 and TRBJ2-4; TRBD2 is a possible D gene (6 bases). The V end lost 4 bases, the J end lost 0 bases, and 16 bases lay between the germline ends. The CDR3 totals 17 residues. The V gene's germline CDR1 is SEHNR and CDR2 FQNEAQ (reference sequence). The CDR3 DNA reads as TGTGCCAGCAGCTCAATAGACGGAGGGCTAGCCAAAAACATTCAGTACTTC. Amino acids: CASSSIDGGLAKNIQYF.

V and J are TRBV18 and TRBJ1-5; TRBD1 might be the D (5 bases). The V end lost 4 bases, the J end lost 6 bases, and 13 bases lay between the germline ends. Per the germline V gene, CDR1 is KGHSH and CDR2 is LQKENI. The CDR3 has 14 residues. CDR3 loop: CASSLGGARQPQHF. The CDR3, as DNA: TGTGCCAGCTCACTCGGCGGGGCGCGTCAGCCCCAGCATTTT.

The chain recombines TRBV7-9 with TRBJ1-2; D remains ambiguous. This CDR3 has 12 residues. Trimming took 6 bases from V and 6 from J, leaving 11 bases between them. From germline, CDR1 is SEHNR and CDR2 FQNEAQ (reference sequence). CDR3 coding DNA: TGTGCCAGCAGTGATACCATGGATGGCTACACCTTC. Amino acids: CASSDTMDGYTF.

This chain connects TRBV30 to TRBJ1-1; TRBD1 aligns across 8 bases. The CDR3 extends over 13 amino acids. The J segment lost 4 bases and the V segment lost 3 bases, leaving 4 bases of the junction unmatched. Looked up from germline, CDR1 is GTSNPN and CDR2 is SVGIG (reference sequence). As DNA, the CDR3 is TGTGCCTGGAGGTCAACAGGGGGCACTGAAGCTTTCTTT. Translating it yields CAWRSTGGTEAFF. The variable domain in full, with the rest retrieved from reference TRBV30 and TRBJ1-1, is SQTIHQWPATLVQPVGSPLSLECTVEGTSNPNLYWYRQAAGRGLQLLFYSVGIGQISSEVPQNLSASRPQDRQFILSSKKLLLSDSGFYLCAWRSTGGTEAFFGQGTRLTVV.

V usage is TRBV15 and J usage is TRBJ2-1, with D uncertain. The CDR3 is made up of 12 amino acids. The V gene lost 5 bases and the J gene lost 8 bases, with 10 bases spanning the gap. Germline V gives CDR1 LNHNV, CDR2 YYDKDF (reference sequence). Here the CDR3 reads CATSGVFDEQFF. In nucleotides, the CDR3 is TGTGCCACCAGCGGGGTCTTCGATGAGCAGTTCTTC.

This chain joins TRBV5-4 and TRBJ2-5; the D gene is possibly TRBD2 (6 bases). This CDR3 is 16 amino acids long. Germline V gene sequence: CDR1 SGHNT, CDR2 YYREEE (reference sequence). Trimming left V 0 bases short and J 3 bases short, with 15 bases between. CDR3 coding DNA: TGTGCCAGCAGCTTGGGGACTACTAGACGGGAAGAGACCCAGTACTTC. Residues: CASSLGTTRREETQYF.

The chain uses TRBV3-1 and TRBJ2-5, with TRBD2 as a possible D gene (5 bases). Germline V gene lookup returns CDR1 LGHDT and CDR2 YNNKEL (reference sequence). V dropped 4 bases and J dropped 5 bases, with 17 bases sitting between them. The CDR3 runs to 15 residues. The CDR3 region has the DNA TGTGCCAGCAGCCCCCCCGGGATCGCCCGCGAGACCCAGTACTTC. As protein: CASSPPGIARETQYF.